There are a few counts of the clone carrying this T cell receptor (beta chain). Its target is not known. These data originate in a study of T cell repertoires in cytomegalovirus infection. Whole-study context: Used in the study were CMV epitopes, some recently identified and HLA-C-restricted, others well-studied and HLA-B-restricted. Indications of both CMV infection and matching HLA type were provided by public TCR beta signatures.

Findings and limits, study-wide: The study identified carriers of CMV plus the relevant HLA from cumulative public TCR beta family frequency. Clonotype analysis showed dominance of the ex vivo response by HLA-C-restricted CMV-specific TCR beta clonotypes.

From germline, CDR1 is MGHRA and CDR2 YSYEKL. CDR3 length: 13 amino acids. V lost 3 bases and J 13 bases, leaving 16 bases between the germline ends. TCRdb called the reads again in MiXCR, with one record for every CDR3 protein. The repertoire consists of some 900,000 distinct CDR3 sequences, with about 30% occurring once and the leading ten covering 12%. The rearrangement joins TRBV4-1 to TRBJ1-5; a possible D gene is TRBD1 (5 bases). The receptor was isolated from a human donor in good health (CMV status not recorded). Some clones in this sample may be carry-over from other donors' samples. Sequenced material: cultured CD8+ T cells from PBMCs, taken from culture after CMV antigen stimulation. CDR3 DNA: TGCGCCAGCAGCCAGTGGAGTCAGGGTCCACAGCATTTT. Translation gives CASSQWSQGPQHF.